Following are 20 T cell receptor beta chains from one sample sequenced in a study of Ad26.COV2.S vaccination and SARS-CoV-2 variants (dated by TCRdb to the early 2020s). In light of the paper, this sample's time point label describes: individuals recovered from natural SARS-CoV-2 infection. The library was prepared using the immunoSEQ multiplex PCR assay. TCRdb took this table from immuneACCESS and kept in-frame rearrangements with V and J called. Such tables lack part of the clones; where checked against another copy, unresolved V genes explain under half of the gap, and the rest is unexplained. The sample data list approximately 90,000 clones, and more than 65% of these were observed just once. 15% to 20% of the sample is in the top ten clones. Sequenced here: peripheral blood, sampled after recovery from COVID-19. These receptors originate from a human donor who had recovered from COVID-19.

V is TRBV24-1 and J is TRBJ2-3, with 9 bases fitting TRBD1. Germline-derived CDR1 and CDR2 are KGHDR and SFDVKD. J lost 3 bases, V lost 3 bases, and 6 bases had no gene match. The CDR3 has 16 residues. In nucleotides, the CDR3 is TGTGCCACCAGTGATAGACAGGGGGAAAGAACAGATACGCAGTATTTT. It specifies CATSDRQGERTDTQYF.

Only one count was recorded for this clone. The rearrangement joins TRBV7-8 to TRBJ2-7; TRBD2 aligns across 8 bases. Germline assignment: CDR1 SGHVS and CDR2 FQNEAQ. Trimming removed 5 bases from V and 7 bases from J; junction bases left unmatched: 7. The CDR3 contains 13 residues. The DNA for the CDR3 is TGTGCCAGCAGCCCGGGGGGGGGAGATGAGCAGTACTTC. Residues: CASSPGGGDEQYF.

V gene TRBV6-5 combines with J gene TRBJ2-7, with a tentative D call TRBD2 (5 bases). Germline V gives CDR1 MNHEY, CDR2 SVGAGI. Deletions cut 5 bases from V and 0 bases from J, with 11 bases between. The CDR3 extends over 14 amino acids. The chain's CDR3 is CASSRGLGSYEQYF. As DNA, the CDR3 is TGTGCCAGCAGTCGCGGACTGGGCTCCTACGAGCAGTACTTC.

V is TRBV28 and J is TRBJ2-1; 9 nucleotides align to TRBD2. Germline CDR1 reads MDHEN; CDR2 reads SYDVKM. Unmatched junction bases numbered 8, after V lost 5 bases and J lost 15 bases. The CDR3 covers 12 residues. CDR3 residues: CASSTTGTSLFF. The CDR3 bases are TGTGCCAGCAGTACAACCGGGACTAGCCTGTTCTTC.

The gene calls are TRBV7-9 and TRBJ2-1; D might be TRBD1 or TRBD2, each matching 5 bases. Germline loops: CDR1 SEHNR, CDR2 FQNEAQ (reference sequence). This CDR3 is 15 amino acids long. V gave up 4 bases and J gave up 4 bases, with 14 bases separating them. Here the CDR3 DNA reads TGTGCCAGCAGCTACTCCGGGACGGAATACAATGAGCAGTTCTTC. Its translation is CASSYSGTEYNEQFF.

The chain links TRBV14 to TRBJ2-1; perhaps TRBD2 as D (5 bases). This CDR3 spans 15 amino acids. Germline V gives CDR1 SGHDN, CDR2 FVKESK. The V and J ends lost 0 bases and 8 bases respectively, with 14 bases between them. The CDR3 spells CASSQEYRGRHEQFF. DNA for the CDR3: TGTGCCAGCAGCCAAGAATACCGTGGGAGACATGAGCAGTTCTTC.

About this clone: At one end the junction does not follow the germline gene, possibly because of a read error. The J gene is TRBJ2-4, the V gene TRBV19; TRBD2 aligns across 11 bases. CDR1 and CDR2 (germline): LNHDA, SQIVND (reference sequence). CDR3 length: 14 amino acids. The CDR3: CASSMGGLAAPVSF. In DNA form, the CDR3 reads TGTGCCAGTAGTATGGGGGGACTAGCGGCTCCAGTTTCCTTC.

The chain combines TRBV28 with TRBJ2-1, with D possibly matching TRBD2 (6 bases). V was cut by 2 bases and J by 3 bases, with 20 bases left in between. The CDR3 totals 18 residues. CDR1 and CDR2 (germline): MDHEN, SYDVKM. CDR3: CASSLITSAGLVYNEQFF. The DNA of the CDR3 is TGTGCCAGCAGTTTAATTACAAGCGCGGGGTTAGTCTACAATGAGCAGTTCTTC.

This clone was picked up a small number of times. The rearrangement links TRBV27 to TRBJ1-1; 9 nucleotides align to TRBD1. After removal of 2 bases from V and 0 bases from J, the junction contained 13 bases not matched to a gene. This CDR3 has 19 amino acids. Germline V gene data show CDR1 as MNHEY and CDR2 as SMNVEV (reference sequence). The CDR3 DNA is TGTGCCAGCAGTTTAAGGGGTTCGACAGGGGGTATTATGAACACTGAAGCTTTCTTT. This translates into CASSLRGSTGGIMNTEAFF.

The CDR3 here is CASSPQGGADTQYF. In DNA form, the CDR3 reads TGTGCCAGCTCACCGCAAGGGGGCGCGGATACGCAGTATTTT. This sequence joins TRBV18 and TRBJ2-3; TRBD1 matches 7 bases. With V trimmed by 3 bases and J by 6 bases, 6 bases remained unmatched. This CDR3 region has 14 residues. The germline CDR1 and CDR2 sequences are KGHSH and LQKENI.

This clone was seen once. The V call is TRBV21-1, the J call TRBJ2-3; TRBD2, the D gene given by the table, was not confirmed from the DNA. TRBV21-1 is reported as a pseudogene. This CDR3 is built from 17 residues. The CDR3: CASSKWRGRAASDTQYF. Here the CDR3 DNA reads TGTGCCAGCAGCAAATGGCGCGGGAGGGCCGCGTCAGATACGCAGTATTTT.

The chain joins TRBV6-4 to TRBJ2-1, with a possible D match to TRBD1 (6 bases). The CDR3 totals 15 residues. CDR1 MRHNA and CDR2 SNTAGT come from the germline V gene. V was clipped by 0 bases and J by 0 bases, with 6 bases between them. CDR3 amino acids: CASSDSGASYNEQFF. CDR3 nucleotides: TGTGCCAGCAGTGACTCGGGGGCCTCCTACAATGAGCAGTTCTTC.

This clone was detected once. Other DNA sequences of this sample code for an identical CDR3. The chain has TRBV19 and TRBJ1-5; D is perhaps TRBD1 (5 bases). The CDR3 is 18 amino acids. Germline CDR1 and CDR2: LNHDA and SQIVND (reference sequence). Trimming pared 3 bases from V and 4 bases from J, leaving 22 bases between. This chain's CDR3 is CASSILLQGTSLNQPQHF. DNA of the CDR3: TGTGCCAGTAGTATTCTGTTGCAGGGAACGTCACTTAATCAGCCCCAGCATTTT.

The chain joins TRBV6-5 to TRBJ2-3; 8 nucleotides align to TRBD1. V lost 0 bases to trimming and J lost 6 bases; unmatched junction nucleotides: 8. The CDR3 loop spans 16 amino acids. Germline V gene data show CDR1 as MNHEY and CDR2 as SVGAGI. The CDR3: CASSYSATGVVDTQYF. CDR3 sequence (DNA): TGTGCCAGCAGTTACTCAGCGACAGGGGTAGTGGATACGCAGTATTTT.

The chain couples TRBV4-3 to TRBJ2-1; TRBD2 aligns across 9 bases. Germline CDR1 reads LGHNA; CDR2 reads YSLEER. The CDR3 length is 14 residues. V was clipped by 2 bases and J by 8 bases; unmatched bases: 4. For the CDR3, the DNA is TGCGCCAGCAGCCAACATAGCGGGAGCTATGAGCAGTTCTTC. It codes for CASSQHSGSYEQFF.

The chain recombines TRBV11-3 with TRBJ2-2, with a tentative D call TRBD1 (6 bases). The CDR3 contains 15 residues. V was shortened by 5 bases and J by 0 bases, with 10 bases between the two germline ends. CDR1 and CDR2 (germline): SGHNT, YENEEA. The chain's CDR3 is CASSPGQTNTGELFF. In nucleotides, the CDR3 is TGTGCCAGCAGCCCGGGACAAACGAACACCGGGGAGCTGTTTTTT.

The CDR3 spells CASSRDSGANVLTF. CDR3 DNA sequence: TGTGCCAGCTCACGGGACTCTGGGGCCAACGTCCTGACTTTC. The rearrangement links TRBV18 to TRBJ2-6; no clear D gene. The CDR3 covers 14 residues. V was cut by 4 bases and J by 0 bases, with 4 bases left in between. Germline V gene sequence: CDR1 KGHSH, CDR2 LQKENI.

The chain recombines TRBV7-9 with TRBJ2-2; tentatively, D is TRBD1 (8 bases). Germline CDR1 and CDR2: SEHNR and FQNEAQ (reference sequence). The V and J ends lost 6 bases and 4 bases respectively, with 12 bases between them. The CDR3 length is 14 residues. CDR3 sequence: CASRTGGVTGELFF. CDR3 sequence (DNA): TGTGCCAGCAGAACAGGGGGGGTCACCGGGGAGCTGTTTTTT.

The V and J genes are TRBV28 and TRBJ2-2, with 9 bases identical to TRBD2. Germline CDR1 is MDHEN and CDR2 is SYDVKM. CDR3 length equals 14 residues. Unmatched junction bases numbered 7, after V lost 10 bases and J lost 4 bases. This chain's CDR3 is CATAGGPITGELFF. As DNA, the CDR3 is TGTGCCACTGCGGGAGGGCCAATCACCGGGGAGCTGTTTTTT.

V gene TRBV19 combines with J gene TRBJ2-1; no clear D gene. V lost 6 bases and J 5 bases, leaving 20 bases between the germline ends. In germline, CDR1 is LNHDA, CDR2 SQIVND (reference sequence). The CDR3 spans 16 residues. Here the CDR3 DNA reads TGTGCCAGTAGCCCCTGGCAGGACCAAGCCGACAATGAGCAGTTCTTC. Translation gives CASSPWQDQADNEQFF.